The source of this T cell receptor beta chain is a study of cytomegalovirus exposure and HLA in healthy donors. Points from the study as a whole: By a later analysis, the bulk of CMV-associated TCR beta chains appeared HLA-restricted.

PCR employed 60 Vbeta and 13 Jbeta primers. The authors' processing: Unique TCR beta chains numbered about 79 million in a later analysis, with roughly 10 million shared. This table comes from immunoSEQ multiplex PCR, and its TCRdb copy is limited to in-frame clones, with some not included. Clonal size and the V and J genes are those of that table, whereas D and trimming came from the DNA. There are roughly 160,000 clones in the sample; roughly 80% occur only once, and roughly 7.6% lies in the top ten. On this clone itself: Its antigen remains unknown.

Among the donors, all were healthy bone marrow donors. The sample comprised PBMCs. The origin of this receptor is a woman in her thirties in good health and CMV-seropositive.

DNA of the CDR3: TGTGCCAGCAGCGTAGGAGTTAGCGGGGGGGCCAAAAACATTCAGTACTTC. Protein: CASSVGVSGGAKNIQYF. The chain links TRBV9 to TRBJ2-4; 10 bases align to TRBD2. The CDR3 runs 17 residues. Germline loops: CDR1 SGDLS, CDR2 YYNGEE. With V trimmed by 0 bases and J by 1 base, 4 bases remained unmatched.